This TCR beta chain was sequenced for a study of shared clonotypes between healthy human individuals (dated by TCRdb to 2018 to 2021). Concerning the study at large: A few men and two women, aged 18 to 49 years, made up the cohort. To estimate repertoire size and how much clonotype sharing occurs between individuals, the study deeply sequenced the blood TCR repertoires of five healthy adults. Per donor, leukapheresis produced somewhere between about 0.9 and 9.5 billion PBMCs. Per donor, three plates each were used for CD4 naive and CD4 memory, two for CD8 naive, and one for CD8 memory. Different laboratories and diverse techniques were used to prepare libraries and sequence TCR repertoires, to increase sequencing depth and limit assay-specific biases. Summary of the overall study and its limitations: Rarefaction of sorted-subset datasets indicated incomplete sequencing despite the large sequencing depth. Pairwise subsampling led to the expectation that sequencing depth would affect the degree of clonotype sharing among donors. Higher generation probabilities were observed for clonotypes shared by all four sorted-subset donors than for non-shared clonotypes. The small number of donors limited the genetic and exposure-history diversity represented. Sampling was restricted to blood, and TCR repertoires in tissues likely differ from the TCR repertoires found in blood. Larger estimated clonotype richness was generally found for naive subsets than for memory subsets. When several donors were compared, the shared fraction of clonotypes was about 5.4% for naive CD4, roughly 3.4% for naive CD8, roughly 2.5% for memory CD4, and roughly 0.43% for memory CD8.

V is shortened by 9 bases, J by 2 bases, and the region joining them spans 17 bases. CDR1 LNHDA and CDR2 SQIVND were looked up in the germline V gene (reference sequence). The CDR3 covers 15 residues, taking in both the cysteine and the phenylalanine. Only the CDR3 DNA is retained, 45 bases long and in frame from the first base. Concerning this clone: Its antigen is unknown. Base-call qualities are not available, and no considerably larger clone is one nucleotide away.

TCR CDR3 regions were amplified from genomic DNA by multiplex PCR using the deep immunoSEQ assay. Extracted genomic DNA from each cell subset was spread evenly across all wells of several immunoSEQ 96-well plates, with each plate serving as a replicate. For sorted subsets, about 200 ng genomic DNA, equal to about 30,000 T cell genomes, was loaded into each replicate PCR. Purified libraries were measured with a Qubit 3.0 fluorometer, size-checked on a Bioanalyzer 2100, and measured again with the KAPA Library Quantification kit. A separate single-read 150-cycle Illumina NextSeq 550 flow cell was used to sequence each immunoSEQ 96-well plate. Under the source paper's analysis protocol: Because only junctional sequences without quality scores were contained in the immunoSEQ output, filtering matching that applied to full-length reads could not be performed. To assign V/J genes and CDR3, sequences were annotated using PyIR, a Python wrapper for IgBLAST v1.9, with IMGT germline references. Reads were removed for weak V/J assignments (E-value above 1e-6), missing CDR3, stop codons, out-of-frame junctions, or ambiguous translated residues. V3J clonotypes were defined as sequences sharing an identical inferred V gene, J gene, and CDR3 amino acid sequence. To compute the percentage overlap between repertoires, the number of shared unique clonotypes was divided by the size of the smaller repertoire. RTK rarefaction, the Chao1 estimator, and Recon v2.1 estimates of unobserved clonotypes were used to assess repertoire richness. Generation probabilities were computed with OLGA for all TCRbeta clonotypes obtained by the gDNA method from a few donors. In its TCRdb copy, this immuneACCESS table keeps in-frame sequences only and misses some clones. Where compared with another copy, unresolved V genes explain less than half of these, and the others have no known cause. V, J and clone size derive from that table, while D and trimming were established from the DNA sequence. The sample contains some 2,500,000 clones, 93% of them found a single time. Approximately 0.37% of the sample lies in the top ten.

The donors were healthy, HIV-negative adults who had no recently reported acute infections or vaccinations. Every donor was a Caucasian adult residing in Nashville, Tennessee, USA. Magnetic negative selection was used to enrich CD4+ T cells, after which naive cells were positively selected on CD45RA and the negative fraction became the memory subset. Blood was obtained by leukapheresis, after which PBMCs were separated by Ficoll-Histopaque density gradient centrifugation and cryopreserved in liquid nitrogen vapor phase. Analytical flow cytometry was used to check the purity and quantity of each magnetically sorted T cell population. From each sorted fraction, genomic DNA was isolated and quantified by UV absorbance on a Nanodrop 2000c.

The rearrangement combines TRBV19 with TRBJ1-5, with the D segment identity uncertain. The TCR sequence derives from a man aged 18-30 years in good health. Some clones in this sample may be carry-over from other donors' samples. What was sequenced was naive CD4+ T cells from PBMCs. Sample cell subset or site, as interpreted from the label and publication: CD45RA+ positively selected. The DNA sequence is given as TGTGCCAGCAGAGACGGTACTGTCGGCAATCAGCCCCAGCATTTT. It specifies CASRDGTVGNQPQHF. Full variable domain (CDR3 extended with the reference TRBV19 and TRBJ1-5 proteins): DGGITQSPKYLFRKEGQNVTLSCEQNLNHDAMYWYRQDPGQGLRLIYYSQIVNDFQKGDIAEGYSVSREKKESFPLTVTSAQKNPTAFYLCASRDGTVGNQPQHFGDGTRLSIL.